This T cell receptor (beta chain) was sequenced for a study of T cells in Graves' hyperthyroidism and ophthalmopathy. This clonotype has a count of ten or more. Its antigen is as yet unknown. Patients showing uncontrolled infection, other autoimmune disease, pregnancy or lactation were ineligible. The source of the PBMCs was less than 12 ml of fresh peripheral blood. Whole-study findings and limits: Most clonotypes expanded in the thyroid (above 0.001) were also present in blood.

It was RNA transcripts that yielded the amplified TCR beta CDR3 regions. The primer set for the first-round RT-PCR of the TCR CDR3 was HTBI. TCRdb itself ran the multiplex PCR reads through MiXCR, one entry per CDR3 protein. The data show around 500,000 distinct CDR3 sequences, more than 15% seen once. This receptor was obtained from a woman aged 30 to 39 with Graves' ophthalmopathy. Sequencing used blood.

CDR3 amino acids: CASSLVGTGGSGYTF. CDR3 in DNA: TGTGCCAGCAGCTTAGTTGGGACAGGGGGTTCTGGCTACACCTTC. This rearrangement joins TRBV7-2 to TRBJ1-2; 11 bases agree with TRBD1. The CDR3 contains 15 residues. With V trimmed by 1 base and J by 7 bases, 5 bases remained unmatched. CDR1 SGHTA and CDR2 FQGNSA come from the germline V gene.